The clone carrying this T cell receptor (beta chain) was seen only a few times. Its target is unknown. The genes are named according to mouse. The read gets to within 4 residues of the CDR3 end, and the germline J gene fills in the rest. The record originates from a study of CD8+ T cells in alopecia areata. Overall study results and limits: With patients, TCR sharing proved less clear than in mice, a difference possibly related to HLA.

Reverse transcription of extracted RNA yielded cDNA, which provided the sequencing template. TCRdb keeps only in-frame clones here, not all; method: immunoSEQ multiplex PCR. Altogether about 300,000 clones were found in the sample, and no singletons occur. CD4, CD8alpha, NKG2D, NKG2ACE and other markers guided sorting of pooled cutaneous lymph node cells. CDR1 and CDR2 from the germline V gene are LGHNA and YNLKQL (reference sequence). The CDR3 runs to 14 residues. The sequencing sample was made of CD4+ T cells sorted from a lymph node. The TCR comes from a C3H/HeJ mouse with alopecia areata. MHC haplotype here: H2-k. The chain is built from TRBV5 and TRBJ2-1; D perhaps matches TRBD1 (6 bases). The sequenced part of the CDR3 DNA is TGTGCCAGCAGCCAAGAAGGGGGATGGGCT. It translates to CASSQEGGWA. In full, the CDR3 is CASSQEGGWAEQFF.